The 23 T cell receptor beta chains below all came from one sample that was sequenced in a study of blood T cell repertoires in COVID-19. Profiled with immunoSEQ multiplex PCR; TCRdb holds only in-frame clones, not every one. The sample yields some 200,000 clones, about 78% seen once. Sequencing input: peripheral blood. The source of these receptors is a woman in her 70s with acute or convalescent COVID-19.

The rearrangement uses TRBV11-2 and TRBJ1-3, with no clear D. CDR1 and CDR2 (germline): SGHAT, FQNNGV. V lost 1 base and J 0 bases, leaving 4 bases between the germline ends. The CDR3 spans 14 residues. CDR3 amino acids: CASSLVLSGNTIYF. CDR3 sequence (DNA): TGTGCCAGCAGCTTAGTACTCTCTGGAAACACCATATATTTT.

This clone showed up just once. The V call is TRBV2, the J call TRBJ1-5; D might be TRBD1 (5 bases). The CDR3 contains 16 residues. The V end was cut by 4 bases, the J end by 3 bases, with 16 bases between. Germline V gives CDR1 SNHLY, CDR2 FYNNEI. The chain's CDR3 is CASSGWVRGSNQPQHF. The CDR3 coding sequence is TGTGCCAGCAGTGGGTGGGTTCGGGGGTCCAATCAGCCCCAGCATTTT.

V is TRBV6-4 and J is TRBJ1-5; 10 bases fit TRBD1. Germline values: CDR1 MRHNA, CDR2 SNTAGT. The V gene end was trimmed by 5 bases and the J gene end by 4 bases; junction bases not matched to a gene: 8. The CDR3 is 16 residues long. The CDR3 region is CASSPGTGVGNQPQHF. CDR3 in DNA: TGTGCCAGCAGTCCCGGGACAGGGGTGGGGAATCAGCCCCAGCATTTT.

This chain uses TRBV28 with TRBJ2-2; D may be TRBD2 (6 bases). This CDR3 is built from 16 residues. Germline CDR1 reads MDHEN; CDR2 reads SYDVKM. Trimming cost V 4 bases and J 3 bases, with 15 bases left between them. CDR3 sequence: CASSSLRGSDTGELFF. The DNA for the CDR3 is TGTGCCAGCAGTTCGCTTCGGGGGAGCGACACCGGGGAGCTGTTTTTT.

The gene calls are TRBV15 and TRBJ1-6; TRBD1 aligns across 8 bases. J gave up 11 bases and V 1 base, and 7 bases lay outside the gene matches. The CDR3 is made up of 15 amino acids. The V gene's germline CDR1 is LNHNV and CDR2 YYDKDF (reference sequence). CDR3 DNA: TGTGCCACCAGCAGAGGGGACAGGTTACTCACACCCCTCCACTTT. Amino acid sequence: CATSRGDRLLTPLHF.

The J gene is TRBJ2-1, the V gene TRBV27; 9 nucleotides line up with TRBD2. CDR3 length equals 15 residues. V shed 5 bases, J shed 7 bases, and the junction held 9 bases outside the gene matches. Germline V gene data show CDR1 as MNHEY and CDR2 as SMNVEV (reference sequence). CDR3 coding DNA: TGTGCCAGCAGTCCCCTGGGCCTAGCGGGAAATGAGCAGTTCTTC. Its protein is CASSPLGLAGNEQFF.

This chain uses TRBV5-1 with TRBJ1-2; no reliable D call. CDR3 length: 14 amino acids. CDR1 SGHRS and CDR2 YFSETQ come from the germline V gene. V dropped 1 base and J dropped 0 bases, with 7 bases sitting between them. The CDR3 loop reads CASSLTLTNYGYTF. CDR3 bases: TGCGCCAGCAGCTTGACTCTTACTAACTATGGCTACACCTTC.

DNA of the CDR3: TGTGCCTTTCGACAGGGGAGTGAAAAACTGTTTTTT. It yields the protein CAFRQGSEKLFF. The chain couples TRBV30 to TRBJ1-4; 8 nucleotides line up with TRBD1. The CDR3 is 12 amino acids. Germline lookup yields CDR1 GTSNPN and CDR2 SVGIG (reference sequence). Trimming removed 7 bases from V and 7 bases from J; junction bases left unmatched: 5.

The chain couples TRBV18 to TRBJ1-3; D remains unclear. V gave up 5 bases and J gave up 0 bases, with 5 bases separating them. CDR1 is KGHSH and CDR2 is LQKENI in the germline V gene. The CDR3 contains 13 residues. The CDR3 reads CASSTGSGNTIYF. The CDR3, as DNA: TGTGCCAGCTCAACGGGCTCTGGAAACACCATATATTTT.

V usage is TRBV18 and J usage is TRBJ2-7; TRBD2 matches 7 bases. The CDR3 runs to 17 residues. V lost 1 base to trimming and J lost 1 base; unmatched junction nucleotides: 10. Per the germline V gene, CDR1 is KGHSH and CDR2 is LQKENI. The CDR3 spells CASSPLLMGGNSYEQYF. In DNA, the CDR3 is TGTGCCAGCTCACCACTGTTGATGGGGGGGAATTCCTACGAGCAGTACTTC.

This clone was seen a few times. The genes are TRBV5-1 and TRBJ1-2, with TRBD1 as a possible D gene (6 bases). V lost 0 bases and J lost 8, with 17 bases in between. The CDR3 is 15 amino acids. Germline V CDR1 and CDR2: SGHRS, YFSETQ. The CDR3 spells CASSLDGGRELGYTF. The DNA of the CDR3 is TGCGCCAGCAGCTTGGACGGGGGGCGCGAGTTGGGCTACACCTTC.

This clone was picked up one time. The chain carries TRBV19 and TRBJ1-5, with TRBD1 as a possible D gene (5 bases). Germline CDR1 reads LNHDA; CDR2 reads SQIVND (reference sequence). V was shortened by 9 bases and J by 5 bases, with 20 bases between the two germline ends. This CDR3 has 15 amino acids. The CDR3 sequence is CASYDSGPRHQPQHF. CDR3 nucleotides: TGTGCCAGCTACGACAGTGGACCGCGGCATCAGCCCCAGCATTTT.

This chain connects TRBV2 to TRBJ2-2; D is unresolved. CDR1 and CDR2 (germline): SNHLY, FYNNEI. This CDR3 spans 14 amino acids. V was cut by 2 bases and J by 5 bases, with 9 bases left in between. The DNA of the CDR3 is TGTGCCAGCAGTGAATTACGGAGTACCGGGGAGCTGTTTTTT. Its translation is CASSELRSTGELFF.

The genes are TRBV5-1 and TRBJ2-3; 14 nucleotides match TRBD2. The CDR3 sequence is 15 residues long. Losses at the gene ends were 4 bases for V and 6 bases for J; bases not matched to a gene: 4. The germline CDR1 and CDR2 sequences are SGHRS and YFSETQ. The CDR3 DNA reads TGCGCCAGCAGCCCCGGGACTAGCGGGAGTGATACGCAGTATTTT. Translated: CASSPGTSGSDTQYF. The whole variable domain, filled in from reference TRBV5-1 and TRBJ2-3, reads KAGVTQTPRYLIKTRGQQVTLSCSPISGHRSVSWYQQTPGQGLQFLFEYFSETQRNKGNFPGRFSGRQFSNSRSEMNVSTLELGDSALYLCASSPGTSGSDTQYFGPGTRLTVL.

In DNA, the CDR3 is TGCAGCGCAATCGACAGGGGCTCTGGAAACACCATATATTTT. Protein product: CSAIDRGSGNTIYF. This chain uses TRBV29-1 with TRBJ1-3; TRBD1 matches 8 bases. The CDR3 extends over 14 amino acids. V shed 7 bases, J shed 0 bases, and the junction held 5 bases outside the gene matches. Germline V lookup: CDR1 SQVTM, CDR2 ANQGSEA.

J is TRBJ2-3 and V is TRBV5-6, with 8 positions matching TRBD2. Germline trimming cut 3 bases from V and 3 bases from J; bases unmatched to any gene: 12. Germline V gene data show CDR1 as SGHDT and CDR2 as YYEEEE. The CDR3 sequence is 17 residues long. CDR3 region: CASSSLRAGGPTDTQYF. The DNA for the CDR3 is TGTGCCAGCAGCTCCCTTCGGGCGGGAGGTCCTACAGATACGCAGTATTTT.

The chain joins TRBV24-1 to TRBJ2-5, with a weak D call TRBD1 (6 bases). The V gene's germline CDR1 is KGHDR and CDR2 SFDVKD. Trimming removed 3 bases at V and 1 base at J, with 14 bases between. The CDR3 totals 16 residues. This CDR3 reads CATSDHRDTSQETQYF. In DNA, the CDR3 is TGTGCCACCAGTGATCACCGGGACACCTCCCAAGAGACCCAGTACTTC.

J is TRBJ2-1 and V is TRBV5-1; 13 nucleotides agree with TRBD2. The CDR3 loop spans 16 amino acids. The ends lost 4 bases at V and 3 bases at J; junction bases unmatched: 4. Germline V gives CDR1 SGHRS, CDR2 YFSETQ. The DNA of the CDR3 is TGCGCCAGCAGCGGCGGGACTAGCGGGGTCTACAATGAGCAGTTCTTC. Protein: CASSGGTSGVYNEQFF.

The chain uses TRBV30 and TRBJ1-6, with D possibly matching TRBD1 (6 bases). V was trimmed by 8 bases and J by 4 bases, leaving 12 bases between them. CDR3 length equals 13 residues. CDR1 and CDR2 (germline): GTSNPN, SVGIG (reference sequence). CDR3 loop: CARTTGYNSPLHF. The DNA for the CDR3 is TGTGCCCGAACGACAGGTTATAATTCACCCCTCCACTTT.

The chain carries TRBV2 and TRBJ2-7, with a possible D match to TRBD2 (6 bases). Trimming shortened V by 8 bases and J by 0 bases, and 14 bases separated the two germline ends. The CDR3 contains 14 residues. Germline V gives CDR1 SNHLY, CDR2 FYNNEI. CDR3 coding DNA: TGTGCCAGCGCCGGGGCGGGGTCCTCCTACGAGCAGTACTTC. It codes for CASAGAGSSYEQYF.

The CDR3 DNA reads TGCAGTGCTAGTCGGGGAGGTGGCTACACCTTC. Translated: CSASRGGGYTF. The chain uses TRBV20-1 and TRBJ1-2; D remains unclear. Germline loops: CDR1 DFQATT, CDR2 SNEGSKA (reference sequence). The CDR3 spans 11 residues. Trimming took off 3 bases at V and 7 bases at J, with 9 bases between the two ends.

The gene calls are TRBV29-1 and TRBJ2-7; D is unclear. This CDR3 is 11 amino acids long. V shed 4 bases and J shed 5 bases, with 9 bases lying between them. The germline gives CDR1 SQVTM, CDR2 ANQGSEA. This CDR3 is CSVASLHEQYF. CDR3 in DNA: TGCAGCGTTGCCAGTCTCCACGAGCAGTACTTC.

This clone was seen at least ten times. At the DNA level, this CDR3 is encoded by other sequences in the same sample as well. V usage is TRBV7-3 and J usage is TRBJ2-1; 8 bases are a match to TRBD2. Germline V gives CDR1 SGHTA, CDR2 FQGTGA. This CDR3 contains 14 residues. V trimming: 5 bases; J trimming: 2 bases; junction bases outside the gene matches: 2. The CDR3 DNA is TGTGCCAGCAGCCAGGGACTAGCCTACAATGAGCAGTTCTTC. Translating it yields CASSQGLAYNEQFF.